Below, 8 T cell receptor beta chains from the same sample are listed, as sequenced in a study of cytomegalovirus exposure and HLA in healthy donors. Vbeta (60) and Jbeta (13) primers were used in the PCR. TCRdb's table, derived via immunoSEQ multiplex PCR, lists solely in-frame clones and lacks some. The sample records roughly 130,000 clones, around 80% being singletons. Sequenced material: PBMCs. The receptors were sampled from a man younger than 35 in good health and CMV-seronegative.

This clone was found once. The chain links TRBV27 to TRBJ2-1; D perhaps matches TRBD2 (5 bases). Germline V gives CDR1 MNHEY, CDR2 SMNVEV (reference sequence). The V gene lost 3 bases and the J gene lost 6 bases, with 15 bases spanning the gap. The CDR3 consists of 15 residues. CDR3 amino acids: CASSLSLASFNEQFF. The CDR3 region has the DNA TGTGCCAGCAGTTTGTCTCTAGCTAGCTTCAATGAGCAGTTCTTC.

V is TRBV28 and J is TRBJ1-5; 7 bases align to TRBD1. Germline CDR1 and CDR2: MDHEN and SYDVKM. The CDR3 extends over 16 amino acids. With V trimmed by 7 bases and J by 5 bases, 14 bases remained unmatched. Here the CDR3 reads CASTQGGTGLYQPQHF. CDR3 bases: TGTGCCAGCACCCAGGGGGGCACAGGCCTTTATCAGCCCCAGCATTTT.

The J gene is TRBJ1-3, the V gene TRBV19; maybe TRBD1 (5 bases). This CDR3 is built from 16 residues. The V and J ends lost 10 bases and 0 bases respectively, with 19 bases between them. The germline CDR1 and CDR2 sequences are LNHDA and SQIVND (reference sequence). This CDR3 reads CATADSHLSSGNTIYF. DNA for the CDR3: TGTGCCACCGCCGACAGCCACCTCAGCTCTGGAAACACCATATATTTT.

The chain joins TRBV7-9 to TRBJ1-2; D remains ambiguous. Germline V lookup: CDR1 SEHNR, CDR2 FQNEAQ (reference sequence). This CDR3 has 11 amino acids. Trimming took 5 bases from V and 2 from J, leaving 3 bases between them. The DNA of the CDR3 is TGTGCCAGCAGCGTAAACTATGGCTACACCTTC. Its translation: CASSVNYGYTF.

A single count supports this clone. The chain uses TRBV7-2 and TRBJ2-1; 15 positions match TRBD2. The CDR3 extends over 19 amino acids. Germline V gene data show CDR1 as SGHTA and CDR2 as FQGNSA. The V and J ends lost 0 bases and 8 bases, in that order; junction bases with no gene match: 11. CDR3 nucleotides: TGTGCCAGCAGCTTAGCCTTTGGGACTAGCGGGAGGAGATCTGATGAGCAGTTCTTC. This gives the protein CASSLAFGTSGRRSDEQFF.

The chain recombines TRBV6-6 with TRBJ1-4; 9 bases are shared with TRBD1. V trimming: 2 bases; J trimming: 8 bases; junction bases outside the gene matches: 9. CDR3 length: 16 amino acids. Germline V CDR1 and CDR2: MNHNY, SVGAGI (reference sequence). The CDR3 DNA is TGTGCCAGCAGTTACCCATCGGGACAGGGAGGCGAAAAACTGTTTTTT. This translates into CASSYPSGQGGEKLFF.

This chain uses TRBV27 with TRBJ1-1; 10 bases map to TRBD1. Germline-derived CDR1 and CDR2 are MNHEY and SMNVEV (reference sequence). The trim removed 6 bases at V and 1 base at J, leaving 5 bases unmatched. The CDR3 has 15 residues. The chain's CDR3 is CASSLWTGGNTEAFF. Written as DNA, the CDR3 is TGTGCCAGCAGCCTTTGGACAGGGGGGAACACTGAAGCTTTCTTT.

Only a few counts were recorded for this clone. The chain uses TRBV28 and TRBJ1-4; 7 bases fit TRBD1. J lost 8 bases, V lost 6 bases, and 15 bases had no gene match. The CDR3 has 16 residues. Germline V lookup: CDR1 MDHEN, CDR2 SYDVKM. Here the CDR3 DNA reads TGTGCCAGCAGGACGAGAGGTGGCAGGGGGGCAGAAAAACTGTTTTTT. It yields the protein CASRTRGGRGAEKLFF.